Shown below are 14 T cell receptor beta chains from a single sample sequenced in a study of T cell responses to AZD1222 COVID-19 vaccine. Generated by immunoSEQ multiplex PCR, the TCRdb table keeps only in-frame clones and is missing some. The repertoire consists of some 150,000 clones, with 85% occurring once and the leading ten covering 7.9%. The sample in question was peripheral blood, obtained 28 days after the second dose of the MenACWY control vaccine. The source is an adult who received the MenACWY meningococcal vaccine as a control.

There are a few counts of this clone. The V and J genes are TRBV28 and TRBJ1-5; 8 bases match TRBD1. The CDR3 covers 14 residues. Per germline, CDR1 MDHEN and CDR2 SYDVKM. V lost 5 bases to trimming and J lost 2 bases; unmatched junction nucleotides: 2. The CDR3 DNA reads TGTGCCAGCAGTGTGGGACAGGGCAATCAGCCCCAGCATTTT. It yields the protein CASSVGQGNQPQHF.

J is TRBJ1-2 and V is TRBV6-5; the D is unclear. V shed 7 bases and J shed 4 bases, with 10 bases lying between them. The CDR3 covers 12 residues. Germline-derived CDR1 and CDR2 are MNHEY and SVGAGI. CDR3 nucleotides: TGTGCCAGCATCTCCTCTTTCTATGGCTACACCTTC. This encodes CASISSFYGYTF.

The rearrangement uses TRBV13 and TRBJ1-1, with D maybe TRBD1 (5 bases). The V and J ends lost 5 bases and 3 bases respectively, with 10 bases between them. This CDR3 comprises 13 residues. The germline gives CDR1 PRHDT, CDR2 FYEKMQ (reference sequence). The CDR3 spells CASSPARDTEAFF. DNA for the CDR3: TGTGCCAGCAGCCCCGCCAGGGACACTGAAGCTTTCTTT.

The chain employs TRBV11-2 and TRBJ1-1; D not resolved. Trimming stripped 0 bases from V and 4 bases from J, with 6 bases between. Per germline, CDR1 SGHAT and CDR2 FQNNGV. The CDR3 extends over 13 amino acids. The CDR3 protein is CASSLDLGTEAFF. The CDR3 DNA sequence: TGTGCCAGCAGCTTAGATCTAGGCACTGAAGCTTTCTTT.

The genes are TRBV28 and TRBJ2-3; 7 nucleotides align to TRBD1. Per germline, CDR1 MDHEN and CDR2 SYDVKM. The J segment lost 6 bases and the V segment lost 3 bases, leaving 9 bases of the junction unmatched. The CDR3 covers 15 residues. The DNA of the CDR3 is TGTGCCAGCAGTTTTAAGGGGGCCAGCCCCGATACGCAGTATTTT. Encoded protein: CASSFKGASPDTQYF. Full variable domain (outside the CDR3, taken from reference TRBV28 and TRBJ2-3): DVKVTQSSRYLVKRTGEKVFLECVQDMDHENMFWYRQDPGLGLRLIYFSYDVKMKEKGDIPEGYSVSREKKERFSLILESASTNQTSMYLCASSFKGASPDTQYFGPGTRLTVL.

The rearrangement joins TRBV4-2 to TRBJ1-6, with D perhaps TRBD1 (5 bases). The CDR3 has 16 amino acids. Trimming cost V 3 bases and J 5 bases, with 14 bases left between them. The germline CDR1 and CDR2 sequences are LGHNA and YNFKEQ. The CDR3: CASSHQGTENNSPLHF. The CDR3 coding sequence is TGTGCCAGCAGCCATCAAGGGACGGAAAATAATTCACCCCTCCACTTT.

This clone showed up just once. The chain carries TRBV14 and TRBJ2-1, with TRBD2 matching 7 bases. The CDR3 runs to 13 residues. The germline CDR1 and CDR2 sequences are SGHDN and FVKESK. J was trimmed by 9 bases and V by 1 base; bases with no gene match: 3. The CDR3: CASSQGLALEQFF. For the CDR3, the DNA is TGTGCCAGCAGCCAAGGACTAGCTCTTGAGCAGTTCTTC.

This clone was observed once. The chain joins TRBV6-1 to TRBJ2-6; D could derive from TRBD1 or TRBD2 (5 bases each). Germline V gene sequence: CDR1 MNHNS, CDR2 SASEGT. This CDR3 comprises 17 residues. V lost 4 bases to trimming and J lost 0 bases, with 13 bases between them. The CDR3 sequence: CASSAWGRFSGANVLTF. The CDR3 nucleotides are TGTGCCAGCAGTGCCTGGGGACGGTTCTCTGGGGCCAACGTCCTGACTTTC.

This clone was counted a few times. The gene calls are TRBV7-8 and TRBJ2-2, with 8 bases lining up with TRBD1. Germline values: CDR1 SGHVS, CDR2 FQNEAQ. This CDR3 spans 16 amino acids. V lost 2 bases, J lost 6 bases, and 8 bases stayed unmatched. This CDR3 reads CASSLIGAQGAGELFF. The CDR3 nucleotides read TGTGCCAGCAGCTTAATAGGCGCACAGGGGGCCGGGGAGCTGTTTTTT.

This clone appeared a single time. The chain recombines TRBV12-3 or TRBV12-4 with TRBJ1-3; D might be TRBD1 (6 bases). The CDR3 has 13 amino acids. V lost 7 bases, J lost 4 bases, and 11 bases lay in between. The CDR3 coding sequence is TGTGCCAGCACCGCGACAGGCGGAAACACCATATATTTT. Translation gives CASTATGGNTIYF.

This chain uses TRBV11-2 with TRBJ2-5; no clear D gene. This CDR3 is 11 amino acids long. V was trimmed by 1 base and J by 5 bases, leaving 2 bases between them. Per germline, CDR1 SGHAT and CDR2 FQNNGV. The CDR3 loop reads CASSLGETQYF. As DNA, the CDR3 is TGTGCCAGCAGCTTAGGGGAGACCCAGTACTTC.

The CDR3 DNA reads TGTGCCAGCAGCTCGGGACAGACCCTAATTAATGAGCAGTTCTTC. Translated, it gives CASSSGQTLINEQFF. The V and J genes are TRBV7-3 and TRBJ2-1; 7 nucleotides align to TRBD1. In germline, CDR1 is SGHTA, CDR2 FQGTGA. The ends lost 4 bases at V and 7 bases at J; junction bases unmatched: 10. The CDR3 has 15 residues.

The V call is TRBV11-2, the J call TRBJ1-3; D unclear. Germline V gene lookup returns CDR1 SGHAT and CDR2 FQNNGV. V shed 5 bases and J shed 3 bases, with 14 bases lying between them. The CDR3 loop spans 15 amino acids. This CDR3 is CASSLGVLGGNTIYF. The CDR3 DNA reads TGTGCCAGCAGCCTTGGAGTGCTCGGTGGAAACACCATATATTTT.

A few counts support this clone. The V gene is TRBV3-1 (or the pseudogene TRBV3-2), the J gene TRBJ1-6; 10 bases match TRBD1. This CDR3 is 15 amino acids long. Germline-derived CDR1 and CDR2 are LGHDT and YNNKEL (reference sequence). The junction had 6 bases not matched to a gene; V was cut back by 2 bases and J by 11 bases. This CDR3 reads CASSQLGQGSPPLHF. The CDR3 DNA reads TGTGCCAGCAGCCAACTGGGACAGGGGAGTCCACCCCTCCACTTT.